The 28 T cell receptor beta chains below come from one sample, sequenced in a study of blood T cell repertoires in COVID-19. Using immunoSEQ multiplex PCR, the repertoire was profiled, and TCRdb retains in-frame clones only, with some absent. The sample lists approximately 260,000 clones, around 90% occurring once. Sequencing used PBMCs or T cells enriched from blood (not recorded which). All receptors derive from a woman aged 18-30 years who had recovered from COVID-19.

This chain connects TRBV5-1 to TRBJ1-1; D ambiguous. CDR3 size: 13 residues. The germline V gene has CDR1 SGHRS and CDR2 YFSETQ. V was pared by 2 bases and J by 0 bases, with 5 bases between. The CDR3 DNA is TGCGCCAGCAGCTTCTCCCTGAACACTGAAGCTTTCTTT. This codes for CASSFSLNTEAFF.

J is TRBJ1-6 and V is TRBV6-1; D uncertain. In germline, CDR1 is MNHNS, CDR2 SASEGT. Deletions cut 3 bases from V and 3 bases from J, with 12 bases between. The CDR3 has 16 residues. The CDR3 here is CASSDKASLYNSPLHF. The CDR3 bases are TGTGCCAGCAGTGATAAGGCTAGCCTCTATAATTCACCCCTCCACTTT.

The CDR3 protein is CSVATKLNTDTQYF. DNA of the CDR3: TGCAGCGTTGCGACGAAACTAAACACAGATACGCAGTATTTT. J is TRBJ2-3 and V is TRBV29-1; D unclear. The V and J ends lost 4 bases and 2 bases respectively, with 13 bases between them. Germline V gives CDR1 SQVTM, CDR2 ANQGSEA. This CDR3 region has 14 residues.

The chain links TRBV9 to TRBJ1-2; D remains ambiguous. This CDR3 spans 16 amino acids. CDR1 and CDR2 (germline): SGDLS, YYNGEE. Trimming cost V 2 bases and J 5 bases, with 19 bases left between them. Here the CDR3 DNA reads TGTGCCAGCAGCGTTCTGCCAAAGGATCGGGTTTATGGCTACACCTTC. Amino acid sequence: CASSVLPKDRVYGYTF.

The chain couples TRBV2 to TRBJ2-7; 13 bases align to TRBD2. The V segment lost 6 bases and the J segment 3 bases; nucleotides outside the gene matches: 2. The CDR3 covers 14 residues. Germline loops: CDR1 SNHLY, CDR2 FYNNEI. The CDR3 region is CASSWTSGSYEQYF. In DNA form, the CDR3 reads TGTGCCAGCAGCTGGACTAGCGGGAGCTACGAGCAGTACTTC.

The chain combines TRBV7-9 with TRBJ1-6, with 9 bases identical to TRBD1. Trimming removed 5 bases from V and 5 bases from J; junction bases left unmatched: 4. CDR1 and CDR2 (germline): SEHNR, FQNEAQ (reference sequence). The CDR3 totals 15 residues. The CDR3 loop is CASSADRGNNSPLHF. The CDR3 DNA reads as TGTGCCAGCAGCGCCGACAGGGGGAATAATTCACCCCTCCACTTT. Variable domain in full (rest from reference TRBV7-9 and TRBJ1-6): DTGVSQNPRHKITKRGQNVTFRCDPISEHNRLYWYRQTLGQGPEFLTYFQNEAQLEKSRLLSDRFSAERPKGSFSTLEIQRTEQGDSAMYLCASSADRGNNSPLHFGNGTRLTVT.

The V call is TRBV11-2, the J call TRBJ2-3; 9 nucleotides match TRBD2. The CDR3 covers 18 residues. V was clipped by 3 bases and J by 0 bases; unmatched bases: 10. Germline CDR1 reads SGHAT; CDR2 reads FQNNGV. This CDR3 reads CASSFIAGDLGSTDTQYF. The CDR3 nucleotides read TGTGCCAGCAGCTTTATAGCGGGGGATTTGGGTAGCACAGATACGCAGTATTTT.

Here the CDR3 DNA reads TGTGCCAGTAATCCAAAAGGGGTACGGAGTTCACCCCTCCACTTT. Translated, it gives CASNPKGVRSSPLHF. The V gene is TRBV19, the J gene TRBJ1-6, with D possibly matching TRBD1 (5 bases). From germline, CDR1 is LNHDA and CDR2 SQIVND (reference sequence). Trimming left V 7 bases short and J 9 bases short, with 19 bases between. The CDR3 has 15 amino acids.

In DNA form, the CDR3 reads TGTGCCAGCAGTCAAACCACGGGGGGGGCCACAGATACGCAGTATTTT. It yields the protein CASSQTTGGATDTQYF. The V and J genes are TRBV5-4 and TRBJ2-3; 8 bases map to TRBD2. The CDR3 contains 16 residues. Germline CDR1 SGHNT, CDR2 YYREEE (reference sequence). V lost 5 bases to trimming and J lost 2 bases; unmatched junction nucleotides: 10.

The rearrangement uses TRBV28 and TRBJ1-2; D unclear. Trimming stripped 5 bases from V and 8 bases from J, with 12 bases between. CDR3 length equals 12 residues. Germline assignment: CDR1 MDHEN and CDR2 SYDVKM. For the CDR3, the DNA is TGTGCCAGCAGTCCCCGTCCCAGGGGCTACACCTTC. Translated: CASSPRPRGYTF.

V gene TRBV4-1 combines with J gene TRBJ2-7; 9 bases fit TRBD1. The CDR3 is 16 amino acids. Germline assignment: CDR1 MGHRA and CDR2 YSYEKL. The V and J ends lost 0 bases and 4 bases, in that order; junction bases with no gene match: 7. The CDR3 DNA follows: TGCGCCAGCAGCCAAGACTGGGACAGGGTGGGGTACGAGCAGTACTTC. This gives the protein CASSQDWDRVGYEQYF.

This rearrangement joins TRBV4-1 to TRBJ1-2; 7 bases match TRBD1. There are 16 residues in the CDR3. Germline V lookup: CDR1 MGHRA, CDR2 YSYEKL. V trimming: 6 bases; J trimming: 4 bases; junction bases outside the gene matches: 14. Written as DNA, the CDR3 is TGCGCCAGCAGACACAATCAGGGGGTAGGCGGCTATGGCTACACCTTC. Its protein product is CASRHNQGVGGYGYTF.

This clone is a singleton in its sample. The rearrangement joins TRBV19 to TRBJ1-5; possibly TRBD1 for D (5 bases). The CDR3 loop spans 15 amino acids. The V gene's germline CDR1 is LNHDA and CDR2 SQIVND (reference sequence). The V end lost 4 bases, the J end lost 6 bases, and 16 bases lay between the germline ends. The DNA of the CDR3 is TGTGCCAGTAGTACCACAGACAGAACGTCTCAGCCCCAGCATTTT. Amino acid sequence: CASSTTDRTSQPQHF.

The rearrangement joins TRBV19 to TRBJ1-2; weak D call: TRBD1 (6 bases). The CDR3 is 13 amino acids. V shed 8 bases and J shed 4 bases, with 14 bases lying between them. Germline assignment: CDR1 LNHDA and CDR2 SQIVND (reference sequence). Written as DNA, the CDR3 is TGTGCCAGTGGACCAGGGGTAGCCTATGGCTACACCTTC. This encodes CASGPGVAYGYTF.

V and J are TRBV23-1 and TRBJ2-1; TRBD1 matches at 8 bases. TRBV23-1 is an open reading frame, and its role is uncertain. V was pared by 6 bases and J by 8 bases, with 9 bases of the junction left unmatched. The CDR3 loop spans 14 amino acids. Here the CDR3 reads CASREGQVTDEQFF. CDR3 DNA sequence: TGCGCCAGCAGAGAGGGACAGGTGACGGATGAGCAGTTCTTC.

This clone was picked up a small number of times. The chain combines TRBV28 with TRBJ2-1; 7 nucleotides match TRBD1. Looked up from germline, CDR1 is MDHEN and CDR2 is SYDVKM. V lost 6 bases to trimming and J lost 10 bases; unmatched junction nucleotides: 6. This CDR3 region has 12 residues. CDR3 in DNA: TGTGCCAGCAGACTACAGGGGCGCGAGCAGTTCTTC. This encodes CASRLQGREQFF.

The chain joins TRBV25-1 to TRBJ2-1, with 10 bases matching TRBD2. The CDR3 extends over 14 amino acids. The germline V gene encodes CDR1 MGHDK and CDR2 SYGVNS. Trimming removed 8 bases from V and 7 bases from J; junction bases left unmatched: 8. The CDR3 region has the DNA TGTGCCAGCGGCCAAGCGGGGGGGTTGAATGAGCAGTTCTTC. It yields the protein CASGQAGGLNEQFF. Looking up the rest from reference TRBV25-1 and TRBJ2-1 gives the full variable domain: EADIYQTPRYLVIGTGKKITLECSQTMGHDKMYWYQQDPGMELHLIHYSYGVNSTEKGDLSSESTVSRIRTEHFPLTLESARPSHTSQYLCASGQAGGLNEQFFGPGTRLTVL.

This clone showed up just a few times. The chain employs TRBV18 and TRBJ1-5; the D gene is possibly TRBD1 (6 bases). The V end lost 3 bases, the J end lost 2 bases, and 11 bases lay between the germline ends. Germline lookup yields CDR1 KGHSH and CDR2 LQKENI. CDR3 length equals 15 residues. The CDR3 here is CASSPGAVGNQPQHF. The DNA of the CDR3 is TGTGCCAGCTCACCGGGGGCTGTCGGCAATCAGCCCCAGCATTTT.

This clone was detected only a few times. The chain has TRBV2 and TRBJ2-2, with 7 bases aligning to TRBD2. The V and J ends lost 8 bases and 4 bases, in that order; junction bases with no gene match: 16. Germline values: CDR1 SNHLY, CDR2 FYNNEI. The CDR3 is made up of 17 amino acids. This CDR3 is CASWREHRIIRTGELFF. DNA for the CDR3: TGTGCCAGCTGGCGGGAGCATCGTATAATACGCACCGGGGAGCTGTTTTTT.

The CDR3 coding sequence is TGTGCCAGCAGTGGGTTAGCGGGTGGCGCAGATACGCAGTATTTT. Translation: CASSGLAGGADTQYF. The chain employs TRBV6-1 and TRBJ2-3, with 7 bases aligning to TRBD2. The germline V gene has CDR1 MNHNS and CDR2 SASEGT. The CDR3 runs 15 residues. V was pared by 4 bases and J by 4 bases, with 8 bases of the junction left unmatched.

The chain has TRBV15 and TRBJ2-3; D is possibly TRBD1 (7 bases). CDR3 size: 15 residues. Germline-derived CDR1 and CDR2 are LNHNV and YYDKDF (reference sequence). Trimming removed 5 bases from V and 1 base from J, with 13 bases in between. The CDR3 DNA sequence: TGTGCCACCAGCCCAGGGGGGCCTGGCACAGATACGCAGTATTTT. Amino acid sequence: CATSPGGPGTDTQYF.

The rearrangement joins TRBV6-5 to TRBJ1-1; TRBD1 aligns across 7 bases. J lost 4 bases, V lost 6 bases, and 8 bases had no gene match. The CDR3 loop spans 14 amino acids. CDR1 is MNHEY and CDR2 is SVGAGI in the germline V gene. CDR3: CASSRSGGGTEAFF. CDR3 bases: TGTGCCAGCAGCCGCTCAGGGGGTGGCACTGAAGCTTTCTTT.

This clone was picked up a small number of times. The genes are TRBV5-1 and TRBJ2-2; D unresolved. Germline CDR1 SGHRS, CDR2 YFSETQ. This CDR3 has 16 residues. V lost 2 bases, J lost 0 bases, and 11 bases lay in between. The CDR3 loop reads CASSFSYPTNTGELFF. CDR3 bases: TGCGCCAGCAGCTTTAGCTATCCGACGAACACCGGGGAGCTGTTTTTT. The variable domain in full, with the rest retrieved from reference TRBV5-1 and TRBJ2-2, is KAGVTQTPRYLIKTRGQQVTLSCSPISGHRSVSWYQQTPGQGLQFLFEYFSETQRNKGNFPGRFSGRQFSNSRSEMNVSTLELGDSALYLCASSFSYPTNTGELFFGEGSRLTVL.

The CDR3 region has the DNA TGTGCCAGCAGAGGGGGGGTGGTTTCACCCCTCCACTTT. It codes for CASRGGVVSPLHF. V is TRBV6-5 and J is TRBJ1-6, with a tentative D call TRBD1 (6 bases). Germline loops: CDR1 MNHEY, CDR2 SVGAGI. V lost 6 bases and J 9 bases, leaving 12 bases between the germline ends. CDR3 length: 13 residues.

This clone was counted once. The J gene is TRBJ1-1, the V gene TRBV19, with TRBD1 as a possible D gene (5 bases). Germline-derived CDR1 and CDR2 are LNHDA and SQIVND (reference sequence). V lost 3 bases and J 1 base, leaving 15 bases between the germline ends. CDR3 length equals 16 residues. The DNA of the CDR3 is TGTGCCAGTAGTATTTCCGGGGAGGGGACGAACACTGAAGCTTTCTTT. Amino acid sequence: CASSISGEGTNTEAFF.

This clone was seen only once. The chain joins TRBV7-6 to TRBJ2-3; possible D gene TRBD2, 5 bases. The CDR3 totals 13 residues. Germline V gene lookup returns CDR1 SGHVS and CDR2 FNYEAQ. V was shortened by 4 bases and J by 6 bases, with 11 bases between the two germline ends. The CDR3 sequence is CASSSTGGDTQYF. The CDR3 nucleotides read TGTGCCAGCAGCTCGACGGGCGGGGATACGCAGTATTTT.

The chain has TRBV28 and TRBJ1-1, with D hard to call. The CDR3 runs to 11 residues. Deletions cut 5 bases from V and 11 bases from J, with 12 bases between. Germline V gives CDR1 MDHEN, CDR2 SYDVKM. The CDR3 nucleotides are TGTGCCAGCAGTGAGGGCGTGGTGGCTTTCTTT. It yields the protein CASSEGVVAFF.

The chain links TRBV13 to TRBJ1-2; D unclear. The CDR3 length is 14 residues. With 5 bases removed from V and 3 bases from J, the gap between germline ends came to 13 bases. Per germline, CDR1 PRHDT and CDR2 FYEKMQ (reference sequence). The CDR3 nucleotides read TGTGCCAGCAGCGAGGAGGGAGTGGACTATGGCTACACCTTC. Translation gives CASSEEGVDYGYTF. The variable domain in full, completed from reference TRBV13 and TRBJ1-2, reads AAGVIQSPRHLIKEKRETATLKCYPIPRHDTVYWYQQGPGQDPQFLISFYEKMQSDKGSIPDRFSAQQFSDYHSELNMSSLELGDSALYFCASSEEGVDYGYTFGSGTRLTVV.